The entry that follows covers one T cell receptor beta chain sequence. As yet, its antigen is unknown. Profiling relied on immunoSEQ multiplex PCR, and the TCRdb table lists in-frame clones only, not all of them. The table lists under 15,000 clones, 89% of them singletons, with 3% to 3.5% in the top ten. The data stem from a study of lymphopenia after photon versus proton radiotherapy. The study's findings and limits: Post-nadir TCR diversity decline inversely tracked overall survival among those who died. After the lymphocyte nadir, photon-treated repertoires showed oligoclonal expansion, especially of CD8+ Temra cells. Authors raise, but do not show, better survival with proton therapy.

This sequence originates from a man aged 60 to 69 with pancreatic cancer. The sample was peripheral blood, taken from a patient treated with proton-based radiotherapy.

CDR3 DNA sequence: TGTGCCAGCAGCTTAACCCCGACCCTAGCGGGAATCCCCAATGAGCAGTTCTTC. Protein: CASSLTPTLAGIPNEQFF. The rearrangement uses TRBV11-1 and TRBJ2-1; the match to TRBD2 covers 9 bases. Germline CDR1 SGHAT, CDR2 FQDESV (reference sequence). The V gene end was trimmed by 2 bases and the J gene end by 6 bases; junction bases not matched to a gene: 14. The CDR3 extends over 18 amino acids.